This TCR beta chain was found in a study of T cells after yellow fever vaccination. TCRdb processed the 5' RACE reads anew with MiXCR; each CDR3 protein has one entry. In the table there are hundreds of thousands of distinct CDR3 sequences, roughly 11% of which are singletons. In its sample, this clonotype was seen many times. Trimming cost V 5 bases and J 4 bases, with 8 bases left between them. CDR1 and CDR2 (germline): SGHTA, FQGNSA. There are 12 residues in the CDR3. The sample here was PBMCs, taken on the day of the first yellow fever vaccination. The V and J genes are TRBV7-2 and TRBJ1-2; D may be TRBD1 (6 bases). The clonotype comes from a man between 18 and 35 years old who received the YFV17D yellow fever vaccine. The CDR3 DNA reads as TGTGCCAGCAGCAAACAGGGCTATGGCTACACCTTC. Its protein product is CASSKQGYGYTF.